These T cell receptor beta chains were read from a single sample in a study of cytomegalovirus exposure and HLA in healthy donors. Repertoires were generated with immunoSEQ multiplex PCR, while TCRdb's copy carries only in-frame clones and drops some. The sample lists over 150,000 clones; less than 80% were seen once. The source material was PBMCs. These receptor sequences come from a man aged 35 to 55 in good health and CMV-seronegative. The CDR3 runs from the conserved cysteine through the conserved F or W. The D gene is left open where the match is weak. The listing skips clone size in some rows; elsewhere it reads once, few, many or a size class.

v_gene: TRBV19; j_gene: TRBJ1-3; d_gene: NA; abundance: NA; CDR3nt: TGTGCCAGTAGTCCACCGGGACATACAACGGGAAACACCATATATTTT; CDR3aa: CASSPPGHTTGNTIYF
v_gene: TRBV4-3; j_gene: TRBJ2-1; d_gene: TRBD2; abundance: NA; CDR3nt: TGCGCCAGCAGCCAAGATCTAGCGGGGAGCTACAATGAGCAGTTCTTC; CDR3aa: CASSQDLAGSYNEQFF
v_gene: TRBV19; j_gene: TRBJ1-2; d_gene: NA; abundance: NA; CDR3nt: TGTGCCAGTAGTATAGCCGGGGGGTATGGCTACACCTTC; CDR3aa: CASSIAGGYGYTF
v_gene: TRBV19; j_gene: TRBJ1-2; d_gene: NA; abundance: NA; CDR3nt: TGTGCCAGTAGTATAGATCTAGGGACTGAATATGGCTACACCTTC; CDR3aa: CASSIDLGTEYGYTF
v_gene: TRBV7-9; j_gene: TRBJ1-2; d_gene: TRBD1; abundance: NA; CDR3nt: TGTGCCAGCAGCTCCGGACAGGACTATGGCTACACCTTC; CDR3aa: CASSSGQDYGYTF
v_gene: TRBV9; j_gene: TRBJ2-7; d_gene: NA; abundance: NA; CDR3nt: TGTGCCAGCAGCGTAGAAACGGGGAACTCCTACGAGCAGTACTTC; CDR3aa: CASSVETGNSYEQYF
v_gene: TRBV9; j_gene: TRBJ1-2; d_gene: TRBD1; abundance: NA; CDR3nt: TGTGCCAGCAGCGCCCCGGACAGGGGGCGTTATGGCTACACCTTC; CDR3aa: CASSAPDRGRYGYTF
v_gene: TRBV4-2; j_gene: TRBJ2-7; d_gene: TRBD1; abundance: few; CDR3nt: TGTGCCAGCAGCCAAGAAAATCAAAGACGCAGGGGGTCCTACGAGCAGTACTTC; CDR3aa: CASSQENQRRRGSYEQYF
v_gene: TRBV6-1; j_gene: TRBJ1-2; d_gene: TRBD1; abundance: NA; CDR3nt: TGTGCCAGCAGTGAATTTAAGGACAGGGGTTACGGCTACACCTTC; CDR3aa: CASSEFKDRGYGYTF
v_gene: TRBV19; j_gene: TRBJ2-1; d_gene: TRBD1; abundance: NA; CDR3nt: TGTGCCAGTAGTACACCTCGACAGGGGGTAATCGATGAGCAGTTCTTC; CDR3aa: CASSTPRQGVIDEQFF
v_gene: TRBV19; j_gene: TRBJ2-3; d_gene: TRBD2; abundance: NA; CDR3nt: TGTGCCAGTAGCCCTAGCGGGAGCACAGATACGCAGTATTTT; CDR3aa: CASSPSGSTDTQYF
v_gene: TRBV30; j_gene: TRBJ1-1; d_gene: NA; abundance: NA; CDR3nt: TGTGCCCGGAGGGATGGGGAGTTCGTGAACACTGAAGCTTTCTTT; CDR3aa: CARRDGEFVNTEAFF
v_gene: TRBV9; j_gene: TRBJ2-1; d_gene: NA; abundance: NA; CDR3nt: TGTGCCAGCTCGCCACAGGGGAGGATCAATGAGCAGTTCTTC; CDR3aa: CASSPQGRINEQFF
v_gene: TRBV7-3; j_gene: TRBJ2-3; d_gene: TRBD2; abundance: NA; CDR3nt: TGTGCCAGCAGCTTAACCGGTAGAGCGGGGGGGCAGAATACGCAGTATTTT; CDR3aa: CASSLTGRAGGQNTQYF
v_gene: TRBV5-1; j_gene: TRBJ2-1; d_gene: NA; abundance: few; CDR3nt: TGCGCCAGCAGCTTGGAGGTGGGGCCGATCTTCAGTGAGCAGTTCTTC; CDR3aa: CASSLEVGPIFSEQFF
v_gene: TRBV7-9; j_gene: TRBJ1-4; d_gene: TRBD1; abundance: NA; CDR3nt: TGTGCCAGCAGCGTAGATACCGGGACAGGGTATGAAAAACTGTTTTTT; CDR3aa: CASSVDTGTGYEKLFF
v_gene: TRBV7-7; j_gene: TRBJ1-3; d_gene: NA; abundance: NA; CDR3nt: TGTGCTAGCAGCCGGACAGCTGGAAACACCATATATTTT; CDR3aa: CASSRTAGNTIYF
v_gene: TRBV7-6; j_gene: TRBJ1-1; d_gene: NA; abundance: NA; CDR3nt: TGTGCCAGCAGCTTAGAAGGGAGGAGGGCTGAAGCTTTCTTT; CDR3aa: CASSLEGRRAEAFF
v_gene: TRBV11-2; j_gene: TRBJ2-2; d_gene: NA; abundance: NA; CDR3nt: TGTGCCAGCAGCACAGGGACGTCCTTCACCGGGGAGCTGTTTTTT; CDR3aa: CASSTGTSFTGELFF
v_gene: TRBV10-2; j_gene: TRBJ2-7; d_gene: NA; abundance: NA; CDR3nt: TGCGCCAGCCGCTCCTACGAGCAGTACTTC; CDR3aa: CASRSYEQYF
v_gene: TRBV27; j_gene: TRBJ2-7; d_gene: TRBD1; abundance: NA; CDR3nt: TGTGCCAGCAGTCGCGGGACAGGGGGCGAGCAGTACTTC; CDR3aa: CASSRGTGGEQYF